Each of the 12 T cell receptor beta chains below was sequenced from the same sample in a study of cytomegalovirus exposure and HLA in healthy donors. This PCR relied on a set of 60 Vbeta primers and 13 Jbeta primers. The table came from immunoSEQ multiplex PCR; TCRdb's copy has only in-frame clones and leaves some out. The table lists under 200,000 clones, roughly 84% of them singletons, with under 8% in the top ten. The sample taken for sequencing was PBMCs. The origin of the receptors is a man aged 50 to 59 in good health and CMV-seropositive.

V is TRBV19 and J is TRBJ1-2; unclear D gene. From germline, CDR1 is LNHDA and CDR2 SQIVND (reference sequence). This CDR3 region has 15 residues. Trimming removed 2 bases at V and 2 bases at J, with 12 bases between. CDR3 bases: TGTGCCAGTAGTATAAGAGGGCCATTAAACTATGGCTACACCTTC. Its protein product is CASSIRGPLNYGYTF.

The chain couples TRBV7-3 to TRBJ2-5; D call uncertain. The CDR3 is 15 amino acids. CDR1 is SGHTA and CDR2 is FQGTGA in the germline V gene. The V and J ends lost 1 base and 0 bases respectively, with 9 bases between them. Here the CDR3 reads CASSLSPEYQETQYF. The CDR3 nucleotides read TGTGCCAGCAGCTTAAGTCCCGAGTACCAAGAGACCCAGTACTTC.

In its sample, this clone was seen once. This chain links TRBV5-1 with TRBJ1-5; 8 bases fit TRBD1. Looked up from germline, CDR1 is SGHRS and CDR2 is YFSETQ. CDR3 size: 15 residues. The V gene end was trimmed by 7 bases and the J gene end by 0 bases; junction bases not matched to a gene: 6. Here the CDR3 DNA reads TGCGCCAGCTCCGAGACAGGGGTTAGCAATCAGCCCCAGCATTTT. Translated: CASSETGVSNQPQHF.

The chain recombines TRBV5-1 with TRBJ2-2; TRBD2 matches 9 bases. This CDR3 region has 16 residues. Germline V CDR1 and CDR2: SGHRS, YFSETQ. V lost 6 bases, J lost 5 bases, and 11 bases stayed unmatched. This CDR3 is CASTTQRLAVTGELFF. For the CDR3, the DNA is TGCGCCAGCACCACTCAACGACTAGCGGTTACCGGGGAGCTGTTTTTT.

The J gene is TRBJ2-2, the V gene TRBV6-5, with 9 nucleotides matching TRBD2. Looked up from germline, CDR1 is MNHEY and CDR2 is SVGAGI. The CDR3 loop spans 15 amino acids. Trimming cost V 6 bases and J 5 bases; bases outside gene matches: 7. Written as DNA, the CDR3 is TGTGCCAGCAGCCGCGGGAGGGCCGGGACCGGGGAGCTGTTTTTT. Its protein product is CASSRGRAGTGELFF.

This chain uses TRBV9 with TRBJ2-3; 12 bases map to TRBD2. The CDR3 is made up of 17 amino acids. Germline-derived CDR1 and CDR2 are SGDLS and YYNGEE. With V trimmed by 3 bases and J by 5 bases, 10 bases remained unmatched. The chain's CDR3 is CASSAGHLAGGGDTQYF. DNA of the CDR3: TGTGCCAGCAGCGCCGGCCATCTAGCGGGAGGGGGAGATACGCAGTATTTT.

J is TRBJ2-5 and V is TRBV4-1; 9 bases fit TRBD2. The CDR3 loop spans 17 amino acids. Looked up from germline, CDR1 is MGHRA and CDR2 is YSYEKL. Trimming removed 0 bases from V and 2 bases from J; junction bases left unmatched: 7. The CDR3 region has the DNA TGCGCCAGCAGCCAAGATCCTAGCGGGAATCTTCAAGAGACCCAGTACTTC. It yields the protein CASSQDPSGNLQETQYF.

The chain employs TRBV29-1 and TRBJ2-1; D perhaps matches TRBD2 (8 bases). Trimming cost V 7 bases and J 0 bases, with 22 bases left between them. The germline CDR1 and CDR2 sequences are SQVTM and ANQGSEA. The CDR3 consists of 17 residues. As DNA, the CDR3 is TGCAGCGCCGACAGGGCGGGGGGACCGAGCTCCTACAATGAGCAGTTCTTC. Its protein product is CSADRAGGPSSYNEQFF.

V and J are TRBV6-6 and TRBJ1-1; a weak D match, TRBD1 (5 bases). The CDR3 has 14 residues. Trimming removed 11 bases from V and 4 bases from J, with 20 bases in between. Germline loops: CDR1 MNHNY, CDR2 SVGAGI (reference sequence). The CDR3 nucleotides read TGTGCCGTCTTCATCGGGGGAGGGGTCACTGAAGCTTTCTTT. Protein sequence: CAVFIGGGVTEAFF.

The V gene is TRBV27, the J gene TRBJ1-5, with D possibly being TRBD1 (6 bases). Germline CDR1 and CDR2: MNHEY and SMNVEV (reference sequence). V was clipped by 7 bases and J by 2 bases, with 12 bases between them. This CDR3 contains 14 residues. The CDR3 bases are TGTGCCAGCACCTCAGGGGTGGGCAATCAGCCCCAGCATTTT. Amino acids: CASTSGVGNQPQHF.

This clone was detected a few times. The rearrangement links TRBV13 to TRBJ2-1, with 15 positions matching TRBD2. Germline assignment: CDR1 PRHDT and CDR2 FYEKMQ (reference sequence). The CDR3 consists of 15 residues. With V trimmed by 4 bases and J by 9 bases, 4 bases remained unmatched. The CDR3 DNA sequence: TGTGCCAGCAGCTCCGGACTAGCGGGAGGGCTTGAGCAGTTCTTC. This encodes CASSSGLAGGLEQFF. Drawing the rest from reference TRBV13 and TRBJ2-1, the complete variable domain is AAGVIQSPRHLIKEKRETATLKCYPIPRHDTVYWYQQGPGQDPQFLISFYEKMQSDKGSIPDRFSAQQFSDYHSELNMSSLELGDSALYFCASSSGLAGGLEQFFGPGTRLTVL.

CDR3 region: CASSFRTEVPYEQYF. Written as DNA, the CDR3 is TGTGCCAGCAGCTTCCGGACAGAGGTCCCCTACGAGCAGTACTTC. V and J are TRBV7-8 and TRBJ2-7, with D tentatively TRBD1 (6 bases). CDR1 is SGHVS, CDR2 FQNEAQ, per germline. The CDR3 has 15 amino acids. V was trimmed by 3 bases and J by 2 bases, leaving 14 bases between them.